Listed below are T cell receptor beta chains from one sample, sequenced in a study of spatial heterogeneity in lung cancer. TCRdb reprocessed the 5' RACE reads via MiXCR and lists one record per CDR3 protein. This sample carries about 40,000 distinct CDR3 sequences, 5.2% of them seen once, and the ten largest clones take about a quarter. The sample in question was PBMCs, obtained at surgery. These receptors originate from a female donor with early-stage non-small cell lung cancer. Each CDR3 is given with its conserved first and last residue. The D gene is left open where the match is weak. A clone size is listed for some rows: how often the clone was seen (once, few, many), or a class if it is expanded.

CDR3nt: TGTGCCAGCAGCCCCTCCCAAAGAGATACGCAGTATTTT; CDR3aa: CASSPSQRDTQYF; abundance: many; d_gene: -; v_gene: TRBV4-2; j_gene: TRBJ2-3
CDR3nt: TGTGCCAGCAGCCACCAAACAGGGTCGGCTAATGAAAAACTGTTTTTT; CDR3aa: CASSHQTGSANEKLFF; abundance: few; d_gene: -; v_gene: TRBV7-2; j_gene: TRBJ1-4
CDR3nt: TGTGCCAGCAGGGAAAATGCAGGGGTCCAAGAGACCCAGTACTTC; CDR3aa: CASRENAGVQETQYF; abundance: many; d_gene: -; v_gene: TRBV12-3/TRBV12-4; j_gene: TRBJ2-5
CDR3nt: TGCGCCAGCAGTCCGTCGTCGGCGGAGTCTCATGAGCAGTTCTTC; CDR3aa: CASSPSSAESHEQFF; abundance: many; d_gene: -; v_gene: TRBV4-1; j_gene: TRBJ2-1
CDR3nt: TGCAGCGCCACAATGGGTCAGGGTAGGTACGAGCAGTACTTC; CDR3aa: CSATMGQGRYEQYF; abundance: many; d_gene: -; v_gene: TRBV29-1; j_gene: TRBJ2-7
CDR3nt: TGTGCCAGCATCCTACAACAGGGATCCGGGGAGCTGTTTTTT; CDR3aa: CASILQQGSGELFF; abundance: few; d_gene: -; v_gene: TRBV7-9; j_gene: TRBJ2-2
CDR3nt: TGCAGTGCTCCCATGGCTCAATCAGGGGGCGAAGAGACCCAGTACTTC; CDR3aa: CSAPMAQSGGEETQYF; abundance: medium-sized; d_gene: TRBD1; v_gene: TRBV20-1; j_gene: TRBJ2-5
CDR3nt: TGTGCCAGCAGCGTAGTTCCTAGCGGGGGCCACGAGCAGTACTTC; CDR3aa: CASSVVPSGGHEQYF; abundance: few; d_gene: TRBD2; v_gene: TRBV9; j_gene: TRBJ2-7
CDR3nt: TGTGCCAGCAGCCAAGACGGCATGGATCTCTATGGCTACACCTTC; CDR3aa: CASSQDGMDLYGYTF; abundance: many; d_gene: -; v_gene: TRBV4-2; j_gene: TRBJ1-2
CDR3nt: TGTGCCAGCAGTTTAGCATCCATGCCCCAGTTCTTC; CDR3aa: CASSLASMPQFF; abundance: many; d_gene: -; v_gene: TRBV27; j_gene: TRBJ2-1
CDR3nt: TGCGCCAGCAGCTCTACTGGGGACGGAAGGGGGGAGCTGTTTTTT; CDR3aa: CASSSTGDGRGELFF; abundance: many; d_gene: -; v_gene: TRBV5-1; j_gene: TRBJ2-2
CDR3nt: TGTGCCAGCAGCTTCCCCGGGGGACGACTAGAGACCCAGTACTTC; CDR3aa: CASSFPGGRLETQYF; abundance: -; d_gene: -; v_gene: TRBV7-9; j_gene: TRBJ2-5
CDR3nt: TGCAGTGCTAGAACGGACAAAGGTGGTACTGAAGCTTTCTTT; CDR3aa: CSARTDKGGTEAFF; abundance: few; d_gene: -; v_gene: TRBV20-1; j_gene: TRBJ1-1
CDR3nt: TGTGCCACCAGCAAACCCAGCGGGTACAATGAGCAGTTCTTC; CDR3aa: CATSKPSGYNEQFF; abundance: -; d_gene: -; v_gene: TRBV24-1; j_gene: TRBJ2-1
CDR3nt: TGCGCCAGCAGTTCCCGGACAGAAAACACCGGGGAGCTGTTTTTT; CDR3aa: CASSSRTENTGELFF; abundance: many; d_gene: -; v_gene: TRBV5-1; j_gene: TRBJ2-2
CDR3nt: TGTGCCAGCAGCCAAGCAGGGCACTATGGCTACACCTTC; CDR3aa: CASSQAGHYGYTF; abundance: many; d_gene: -; v_gene: TRBV3-1; j_gene: TRBJ1-2
CDR3nt: TGTGCCACCAGCAGAGATCTACCTTCCCCGGGACACCAGTTCTACGAGCAGTACTTC; CDR3aa: CATSRDLPSPGHQFYEQYF; abundance: many; d_gene: -; v_gene: TRBV15; j_gene: TRBJ2-7
CDR3nt: TGTGCCAGCAGCTATCGGGACGGTTTGGGCTACACCTTC; CDR3aa: CASSYRDGLGYTF; abundance: many; d_gene: -; v_gene: TRBV7-3; j_gene: TRBJ1-2
CDR3nt: TGCAGTGCTAGGGGCGAGTGGCAGTTCTTC; CDR3aa: CSARGEWQFF; abundance: many; d_gene: -; v_gene: TRBV20-1; j_gene: TRBJ2-1
CDR3nt: TGCGCCAGCAGCTCCGGACCTGGAGGTTTGAGCAATCAGCCCCAGCATTTT; CDR3aa: CASSSGPGGLSNQPQHF; abundance: -; d_gene: -; v_gene: TRBV5-1; j_gene: TRBJ1-5
CDR3nt: TGTGCCAGCACCCCACAGGGAGTCTGGGGCTACACCTTC; CDR3aa: CASTPQGVWGYTF; abundance: many; d_gene: -; v_gene: TRBV28; j_gene: TRBJ1-2
CDR3nt: TGTGCCAGCAGTTACCCGACAGGGCTTTCGACCGACCCCTACGAGCAGTACTTC; CDR3aa: CASSYPTGLSTDPYEQYF; abundance: few; d_gene: TRBD1; v_gene: TRBV6-6; j_gene: TRBJ2-7
CDR3nt: TGTGCCAGCAGCGGCCTCGTACAATTCAATGAGCAGTTCTTC; CDR3aa: CASSGLVQFNEQFF; abundance: medium-sized; d_gene: -; v_gene: TRBV11-2; j_gene: TRBJ2-1
CDR3nt: TGTGCCAGCAGTCTCTGGACCTACGAGCAGTACTTC; CDR3aa: CASSLWTYEQYF; abundance: many; d_gene: -; v_gene: TRBV12-3/TRBV12-4; j_gene: TRBJ2-7
CDR3nt: TGTGCCAGCTCACCACCCGGGGGGCGCCGCTATAATTCACCCCTCCACTTT; CDR3aa: CASSPPGGRRYNSPLHF; abundance: many; d_gene: -; v_gene: TRBV18; j_gene: TRBJ1-6
CDR3nt: TGTGCCAGCAGCTTGGCCTCTGGCGCAGATACGCAGTATTTT; CDR3aa: CASSLASGADTQYF; abundance: -; d_gene: -; v_gene: TRBV5-5; j_gene: TRBJ2-3
CDR3nt: TGCAGTGCTAGTTACCGGGACACGGTCTCACCCCTCCACTTT; CDR3aa: CSASYRDTVSPLHF; abundance: many; d_gene: -; v_gene: TRBV20-1; j_gene: TRBJ1-6
CDR3nt: TGCAGTGCTAGAGTAGGTACGGAGCGCTACGAGCAGTACTTC; CDR3aa: CSARVGTERYEQYF; abundance: few; d_gene: -; v_gene: TRBV20-1; j_gene: TRBJ2-7
CDR3nt: TGTGCCAGCAGCTTCACGACAGGGTTCGATTCACCCCTCCACTTT; CDR3aa: CASSFTTGFDSPLHF; abundance: few; d_gene: TRBD1; v_gene: TRBV3-1; j_gene: TRBJ1-6
CDR3nt: TGCGCCAGCAGAGGGACTGTAGATAGCAATCAGCCCCAGCATTTT; CDR3aa: CASRGTVDSNQPQHF; abundance: few; d_gene: -; v_gene: TRBV10-2; j_gene: TRBJ1-5
CDR3nt: TGTGCCAGCAGCCAAGCATCAGGGCGGTCACCCCTCCACTTT; CDR3aa: CASSQASGRSPLHF; abundance: many; d_gene: -; v_gene: TRBV3-1; j_gene: TRBJ1-6
CDR3nt: TGTGCCACCGGACAAAGTAACTATGGCTACACCTTC; CDR3aa: CATGQSNYGYTF; abundance: many; d_gene: -; v_gene: TRBV7-9; j_gene: TRBJ1-2
CDR3nt: TGTGCCAGCAGCCTTGGACTAGCCGAAAACATTCAGTACTTC; CDR3aa: CASSLGLAENIQYF; abundance: many; d_gene: TRBD2; v_gene: TRBV7-8; j_gene: TRBJ2-4
CDR3nt: TGTGCCAGCAGCTTAAGCGGCAACACCGGGGAGCTGTTTTTT; CDR3aa: CASSLSGNTGELFF; abundance: many; d_gene: -; v_gene: TRBV7-3; j_gene: TRBJ2-2
CDR3nt: TGTGCCAGCAGTGACCGGATCGGGACGTCCCCCTACGAGCAGTACTTC; CDR3aa: CASSDRIGTSPYEQYF; abundance: -; d_gene: -; v_gene: TRBV6-1; j_gene: TRBJ2-7
CDR3nt: TGTGCCAGCAGTTTATTCATGGGAGTTGGGGACATTCAGTACTTC; CDR3aa: CASSLFMGVGDIQYF; abundance: many; d_gene: -; v_gene: TRBV28; j_gene: TRBJ2-4
CDR3nt: TGTGCCAGCAGCCAACAAGGGACAGCCCCCTACGAGCAGTACTTC; CDR3aa: CASSQQGTAPYEQYF; abundance: -; d_gene: TRBD1; v_gene: TRBV12-3/TRBV12-4; j_gene: TRBJ2-7
CDR3nt: TGTGCCAGCAGTCCTTCGGGACTCGAAGAGACCCAGTACTTC; CDR3aa: CASSPSGLEETQYF; abundance: many; d_gene: -; v_gene: TRBV6-2/TRBV6-3; j_gene: TRBJ2-5
CDR3nt: TGCAGCGTCCTCAGGGGGGATAGCTCCTACAATGAGCAGTTCTTC; CDR3aa: CSVLRGDSSYNEQFF; abundance: -; d_gene: -; v_gene: TRBV29-1; j_gene: TRBJ2-1
CDR3nt: TGTGCCAGCAGACCCAGACTCGGCCGGGACAGGGAAACCGGGGAGCTGTTTTTT; CDR3aa: CASRPRLGRDRETGELFF; abundance: -; d_gene: TRBD1; v_gene: TRBV12-3/TRBV12-4; j_gene: TRBJ2-2
CDR3nt: TGTGCCAGCAGCCGGGGGAACCAAGAGACCCAGTACTTC; CDR3aa: CASSRGNQETQYF; abundance: many; d_gene: -; v_gene: TRBV7-9; j_gene: TRBJ2-5
CDR3nt: TGTGCCAGCAGTTTCCGGGAAAAACTGTTTTTT; CDR3aa: CASSFREKLFF; abundance: many; d_gene: -; v_gene: TRBV12-3/TRBV12-4; j_gene: TRBJ1-4
CDR3nt: TGTGCCAGCAGCCGCGCGGGTGGCGGGGGAGACCAAGAGACCCAGTACTTC; CDR3aa: CASSRAGGGGDQETQYF; abundance: medium-sized; d_gene: TRBD2; v_gene: TRBV7-2; j_gene: TRBJ2-5
CDR3nt: TGCGCCAGCGCCTCAGGGGCCGGGAGTGAAAAACTGTTTTTT; CDR3aa: CASASGAGSEKLFF; abundance: many; d_gene: -; v_gene: TRBV5-1; j_gene: TRBJ1-4
CDR3nt: TGTGCCAGCAGCTTTATCGGGAGGTCGGGGGCCAACGTCCTGACTTTC; CDR3aa: CASSFIGRSGANVLTF; abundance: few; d_gene: TRBD2; v_gene: TRBV5-4; j_gene: TRBJ2-6
CDR3nt: TGCAGTGGCTTTTTGAGCGGGGTCGATACGCAGTATTTT; CDR3aa: CSGFLSGVDTQYF; abundance: many; d_gene: TRBD2; v_gene: TRBV20-1; j_gene: TRBJ2-3